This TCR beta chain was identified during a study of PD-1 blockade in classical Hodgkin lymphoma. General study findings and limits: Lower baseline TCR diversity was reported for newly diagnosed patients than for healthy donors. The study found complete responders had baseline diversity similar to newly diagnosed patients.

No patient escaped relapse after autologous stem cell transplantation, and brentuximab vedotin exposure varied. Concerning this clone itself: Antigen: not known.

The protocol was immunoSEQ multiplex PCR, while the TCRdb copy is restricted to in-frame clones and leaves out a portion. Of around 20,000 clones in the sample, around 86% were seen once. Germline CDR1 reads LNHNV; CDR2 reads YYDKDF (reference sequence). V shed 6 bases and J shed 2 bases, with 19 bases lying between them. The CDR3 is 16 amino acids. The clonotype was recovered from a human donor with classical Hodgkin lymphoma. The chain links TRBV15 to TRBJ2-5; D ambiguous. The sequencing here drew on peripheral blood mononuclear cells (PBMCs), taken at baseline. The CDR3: CATSADGYPSQETQYF. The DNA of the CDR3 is TGTGCCACCAGTGCAGACGGTTATCCTTCACAAGAGACCCAGTACTTC. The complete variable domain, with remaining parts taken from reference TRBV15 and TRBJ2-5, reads DAMVIQNPRYQVTQFGKPVTLSCSQTLNHNVMYWYQQKSSQAPKLLFHYYDKDFNNEADTPDNFQSRRPNTSFCFLDIRSPGLGDTAMYLCATSADGYPSQETQYFGPGTRLLVL.